The rows below give T cell receptor beta chains drawn from one sample of a study of T cells after yellow fever vaccination. TCRdb analysed the 5' RACE reads with MiXCR anew, one entry per CDR3 protein. The sample yields around 320,000 distinct CDR3 sequences, approximately 10% seen once. Sequenced here: CD4+ T cells sorted from PBMCs, sampled 5 days after the yellow fever booster vaccination. Receptors were obtained from a young man who received the YFV17D yellow fever vaccine. Each CDR3 is given with its conserved first and last residue. Not all rows give a size; the values are once, few, many and, for expanded clones, a class.

>TRBV12-3/TRBV12-4|-|TRBJ2-3
CASSLAGTPGLITDTQYF
>TRBV5-1|-|TRBJ2-3
CASSALVASDTQYF
>TRBV18|many|TRBJ2-1
CASSPPGSNEQFF
>TRBV15|-|TRBJ1-5
CANSRGGQFNQPQHF
>TRBV5-1|-|TRBJ1-6
CASSAGMVKNNSPLHF
>TRBV7-2|many|TRBJ1-1
CASSPDGNTEAFF
>TRBV7-9|many|TRBJ1-6
CASRRPTGADYNSPLHF
>TRBV11-2|-|TRBJ1-1
CASSPDRVQAFF
>TRBV4-1|few|TRBJ1-3
CASSQAPGNTIYF
>TRBV6-5|many|TRBJ2-4
CASRPILAGKNIQYF
>TRBV5-1|many|TRBJ2-3
CASSPGQSPRTQYF
>TRBV5-1|-|TRBJ1-1
CASNTEAEAFF
>TRBV3-1|-|TRBJ1-5
CASSQGVYSNQPQHF
>TRBV12-3/TRBV12-4|few|TRBJ2-1
CASSFSERINEQFF
>TRBV2|-|TRBJ1-5
CASRGGGWQPQHF
>TRBV15|many|TRBJ2-7
CATSRDFGSGGYEQYF
>TRBV29-1|many|TRBJ1-5
CSGSGGKDQPQHF
>TRBV4-1|many|TRBJ2-5
CASSQAGAGGGETQYF